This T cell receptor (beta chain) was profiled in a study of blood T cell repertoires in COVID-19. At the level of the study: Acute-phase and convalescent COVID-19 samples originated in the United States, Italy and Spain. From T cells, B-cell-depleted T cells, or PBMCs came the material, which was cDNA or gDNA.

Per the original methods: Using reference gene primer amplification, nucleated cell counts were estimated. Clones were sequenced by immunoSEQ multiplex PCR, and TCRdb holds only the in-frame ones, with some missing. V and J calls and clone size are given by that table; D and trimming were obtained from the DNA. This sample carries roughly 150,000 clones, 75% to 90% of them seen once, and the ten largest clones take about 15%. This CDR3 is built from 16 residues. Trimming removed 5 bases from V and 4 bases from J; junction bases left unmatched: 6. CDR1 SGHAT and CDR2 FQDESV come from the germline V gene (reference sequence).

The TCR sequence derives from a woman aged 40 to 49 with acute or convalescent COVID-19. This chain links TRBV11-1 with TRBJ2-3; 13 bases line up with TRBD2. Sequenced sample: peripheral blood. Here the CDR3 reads CASSTRTSGSSDTQYF. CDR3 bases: TGTGCCAGCAGCACCAGGACTAGCGGGAGCTCAGATACGCAGTATTTT.